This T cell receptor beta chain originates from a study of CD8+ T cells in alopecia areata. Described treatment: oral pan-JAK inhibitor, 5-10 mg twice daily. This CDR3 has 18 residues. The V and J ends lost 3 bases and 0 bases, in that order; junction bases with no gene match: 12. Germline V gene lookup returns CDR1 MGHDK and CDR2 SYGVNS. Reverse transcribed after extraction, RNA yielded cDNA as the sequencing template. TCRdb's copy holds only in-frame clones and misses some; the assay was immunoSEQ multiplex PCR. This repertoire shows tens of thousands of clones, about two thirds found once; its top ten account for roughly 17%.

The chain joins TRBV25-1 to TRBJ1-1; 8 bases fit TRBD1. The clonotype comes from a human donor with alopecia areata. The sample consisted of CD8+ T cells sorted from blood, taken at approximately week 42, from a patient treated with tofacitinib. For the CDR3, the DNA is TGTGCCAGCAGTGATTTCCCCGGGACAGGCGACTTGAACACTGAAGCTTTCTTT. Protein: CASSDFPGTGDLNTEAFF.